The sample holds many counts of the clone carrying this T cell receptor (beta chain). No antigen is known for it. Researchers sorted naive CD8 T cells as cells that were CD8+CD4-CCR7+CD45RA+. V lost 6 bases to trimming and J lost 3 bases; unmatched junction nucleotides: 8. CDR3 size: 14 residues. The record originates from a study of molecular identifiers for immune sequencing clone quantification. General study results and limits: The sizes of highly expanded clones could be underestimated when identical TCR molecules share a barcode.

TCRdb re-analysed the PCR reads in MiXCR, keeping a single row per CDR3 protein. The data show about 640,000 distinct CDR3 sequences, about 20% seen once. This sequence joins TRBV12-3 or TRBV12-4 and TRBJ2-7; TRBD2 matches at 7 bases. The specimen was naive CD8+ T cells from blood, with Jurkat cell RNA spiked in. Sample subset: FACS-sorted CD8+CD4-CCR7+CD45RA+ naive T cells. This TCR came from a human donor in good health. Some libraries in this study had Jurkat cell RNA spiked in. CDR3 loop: CASSPSGIVYEQYF. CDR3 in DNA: TGTGCCAGCAGCCCCAGCGGGATCGTCTACGAGCAGTACTTC.